This TCR beta chain emerged from a study of cytomegalovirus exposure and HLA in healthy donors. Study as a whole: Of several hundred genotyped donors, 75% to 90% grouped in the Caucasian-associated ancestry cluster.

Study-level points and caveats: Looking again later, the authors saw that most CMV-associated TCR beta chains seemed HLA-restricted. A missense DCLRE1C variant was associated with V- and J-gene trimming of TCR beta chains in a later analysis, and an independent cohort replicated the association.

This clone was detected only a few times. Its antigen is undetermined. This PCR relied on a set of 60 Vbeta primers and 13 Jbeta primers. The repertoire was sequenced with immunoSEQ multiplex PCR; TCRdb's copy has only in-frame clones and lacks some. The data show roughly 190,000 clones, 73% seen once. Germline V CDR1 and CDR2: SEHNR, FQNEAQ (reference sequence). The CDR3 runs to 17 residues. The J segment lost 7 bases and the V segment lost 1 base, leaving 9 bases of the junction unmatched. The V call is TRBV7-9, the J call TRBJ2-4; 11 bases are a match to TRBD1. The sequence came from a woman aged 30 to 39 in good health and CMV-seronegative. The sample taken for sequencing was PBMCs. The CDR3 DNA sequence: TGTGCCAGCAGCTTAGTCACCAGGACAGGGGGCCGGAACATTCAGTACTTC. Translating it yields CASSLVTRTGGRNIQYF.